A single sample is the source of the 26 T cell receptor beta chains below, sequenced in a study of molecular identifiers for immune sequencing clone quantification. TCRdb fed the PCR reads into MiXCR, producing one record per CDR3 protein. The sample lists about 300,000 distinct CDR3 sequences, over 20% seen once, with more than 0.8% in the top ten. Input material: naive CD8+ T cells from blood, with Jurkat cell RNA spiked in. Subset: FACS-sorted CD8+CD4-CCR7+CD45RA+ naive T cells. The receptors come from a human donor in good health. Some libraries in this study had Jurkat cell RNA spiked in.

Concerning this clonotype: This could be a read error, since a much larger clone is one nucleotide away. The CDR3 loop reads CSAAGRDDWYGQYF. The CDR3 region has the DNA TGCAGTGCTGCCGGGCGGGATGATTGGTACGGGCAGTACTTC. J is TRBJ2-7 and V is TRBV20-1; possible D gene TRBD2, 6 bases. This CDR3 has 14 residues. Germline CDR1 DFQATT, CDR2 SNEGSKA (reference sequence).

Remarks on this clonotype: A single base separates this from a much larger clone, so it may be a read error. The genes are TRBV20-1 and TRBJ2-7; 10 nucleotides match TRBD2. This CDR3 is built from 15 residues. Trimming cost V 3 bases and J 4 bases; bases outside gene matches: 9. Germline values: CDR1 DFQATT, CDR2 SNEGSKA (reference sequence). CDR3 sequence reads: CSASLPSGRAYEQYF. The CDR3 DNA is TGCAGTGCTAGCCTCCCTAGCGGGAGAGCGTACGAGCAGTACTTC.

A note on this clonotype: This may arise from a read error, as a much more abundant clone is one base away. The V call is TRBV2, the J call TRBJ2-3; D may be TRBD2 (5 bases). CDR3 length: 15 amino acids. Germline V gene data show CDR1 as SNHLY and CDR2 as FYNNEI. The ends were cut back, 4 bases at V and 2 bases at J, with 13 bases in the middle. This CDR3 reads CASSGEEGNTDTQYF. CDR3 nucleotide sequence: TGTGCCAGCAGTGGAGAAGAGGGAAACACAGATACGCAGTATTTT.

This clonotype was observed many times. The chain employs TRBV29-1 and TRBJ2-7, with D maybe TRBD1 (7 bases). Looked up from germline, CDR1 is SQVTM and CDR2 is ANQGSEA. The germline V and J ends were trimmed by 6 bases and 2 bases, with 14 bases remaining between them. There are 13 residues in the CDR3. CDR3 in DNA: TGCAGCGTGGGGGGACAGAGCCCCTACGAGCAGTACTTC. This sequence encodes CSVGGQSPYEQYF.

This clonotype has only a few counts. The rearrangement joins TRBV2 to TRBJ2-7; D ambiguous. Germline V gene sequence: CDR1 SNHLY, CDR2 FYNNEI. V was clipped by 1 base and J by 2 bases, with 12 bases between them. The CDR3 totals 15 residues. This CDR3 is CASSEDFQFAYEQYF. The DNA for the CDR3 is TGTGCCAGCAGTGAAGACTTTCAGTTCGCCTACGAGCAGTACTTC.

This clonotype was detected ten times or more. This chain uses TRBV28 with TRBJ2-7; possible D gene TRBD2, 6 bases. Germline V gene data show CDR1 as MDHEN and CDR2 as SYDVKM. Trimming removed 5 bases from V and 4 bases from J, with 12 bases in between. This CDR3 has 13 residues. The CDR3 DNA sequence: TGTGCCAGCAGTACGGGACTTCCATACGAGCAGTACTTC. Amino acids: CASSTGLPYEQYF. Full variable domain (remainder filled in from reference TRBV28 and TRBJ2-7): DVKVTQSSRYLVKRTGEKVFLECVQDMDHENMFWYRQDPGLGLRLIYFSYDVKMKEKGDIPEGYSVSREKKERFSLILESASTNQTSMYLCASSTGLPYEQYFGPGTRLTVT.

Many counts were recorded for this clonotype. The chain employs TRBV27 and TRBJ2-7, with TRBD1 matching 9 bases. Germline V gene lookup returns CDR1 MNHEY and CDR2 SMNVEV (reference sequence). Trimming took 4 bases from V and 4 from J; bases not matched to a gene: 8. The CDR3 is made up of 15 amino acids. The CDR3 protein is CASSSSGTGMYEQYF. The CDR3 coding sequence is TGTGCCAGCAGTTCCTCCGGGACAGGGATGTACGAGCAGTACTTC.

The sample holds many counts of this clonotype. V usage is TRBV9 and J usage is TRBJ1-1, with D perhaps TRBD1 (5 bases). Germline lookup yields CDR1 SGDLS and CDR2 YYNGEE. This CDR3 is 15 amino acids long. Trimming cost V 0 bases and J 7 bases, with 16 bases left between them. Here the CDR3 reads CASSVGGTGGFEAFF. The DNA of the CDR3 is TGTGCCAGCAGCGTAGGGGGGACGGGCGGCTTTGAAGCTTTCTTT.

In the case of this clonotype: A junction boundary mismatches the germline segment, possibly from a read error. V gene TRBV28 combines with J gene TRBJ2-7, with a tentative D call TRBD2 (5 bases). The CDR3 is made up of 17 amino acids. The V gene's germline CDR1 is MDHEN and CDR2 SYDVKM. The CDR3 DNA reads as TGTGCCTGCAGTTTTCCCACGGAGAGGGCCCCCTCCTACGAGCAGTACTTC. It specifies CACSFPTERAPSYEQYF.

A remark on this clonotype: This may be a read error, as it is one base from a much larger clone. This CDR3 fails to terminate in the conserved phenylalanine or tryptophan, so it likely reflects a read error. The chain uses TRBV5-1 and TRBJ1-3; no clear D gene. The germline gives CDR1 SGHRS, CDR2 YFSETQ. The V and J ends lost 0 bases and 1 base respectively, with 5 bases between them. The CDR3 covers 14 residues. The CDR3 DNA reads TGCGCCAGCAGCTTGGGGGAGTCTGGAAACACCATATATTCT. Translated, it gives CASSLGESGNTIYS.

Many counts were recorded for this clonotype. V and J are TRBV15 and TRBJ2-3, with D possibly matching TRBD2 (5 bases). Trimming took off 8 bases at V and 0 bases at J, with 18 bases between the two ends. The CDR3 covers 16 residues. Germline-derived CDR1 and CDR2 are LNHNV and YYDKDF (reference sequence). The CDR3 reads CATGSRGLGSTDTQYF. The CDR3, as DNA: TGTGCCACCGGGTCTCGAGGGCTGGGGAGCACAGATACGCAGTATTTT.

Details on this clonotype: It may be a read error: a sequence one base away is much more abundant. This chain connects TRBV30 to TRBJ2-7; TRBD2 aligns across 10 bases. The CDR3 consists of 13 residues. In germline, CDR1 is GTSNPN, CDR2 SVGIG (reference sequence). The CDR3 reads CAWSLAGAYKQYF. Written as DNA, the CDR3 is TGTGCCTGGAGCCTAGCGGGGGCCTACAAGCAGTACTTC. Filled out from reference TRBV30 and TRBJ2-7, the complete variable domain reads SQTIHQWPATLVQPVGSPLSLECTVEGTSNPNLYWYRQAAGRGLQLLFYSVGIGQISSEVPQNLSASRPQDRQFILSSKKLLLSDSGFYLCAWSLAGAYKQYFGPGTRLTVT.

As regards this clonotype: A much larger clone lies one base from this, so it may be a read error. This chain uses TRBV6-5 with TRBJ1-4; D gene uncertain. Germline V gene sequence: CDR1 MNHEY, CDR2 SVGAGI. This CDR3 region has 16 residues. CDR3 DNA sequence: TGTGCCAGCGGTTACTCGCCGCCATATCGGTATGAAAAACTGTTTTTT. Translation: CASGYSPPYRYEKLFF.

A word on this clonotype: Because it lacks the conserved phenylalanine or tryptophan at the end, this CDR3 is likely a read error. This chain joins TRBV11-2 and TRBJ2-1; D is perhaps TRBD2 (6 bases). V gave up 0 bases and J gave up 6 bases, with 9 bases separating them. The CDR3 extends over 14 amino acids. Germline CDR1 and CDR2: SGHAT and FQNNGV. The DNA of the CDR3 is TGTGCCAGCAGCTTAGATCTGGGGGGCAATGAGCAGTTCTCC. This gives the protein CASSLDLGGNEQFS.

This clonotype was recorded at least ten times. The rearrangement links TRBV7-2 to TRBJ2-1, with D hard to call. The CDR3 is 16 amino acids. Germline CDR1 is SGHTA and CDR2 is FQGNSA. Deletions cut 6 bases from V and 2 bases from J, with 17 bases between. This CDR3 reads CASSFRSASPYNEQFF. CDR3 nucleotides: TGTGCCAGCAGTTTTCGCTCCGCTTCTCCCTACAATGAGCAGTTCTTC. Drawing the rest from reference TRBV7-2 and TRBJ2-1, the complete variable domain is GAGVSQSPSNKVTEKGKDVELRCDPISGHTALYWYRQSLGQGLEFLIYFQGNSAPDKSGLPSDRFSAERTGGSVSTLTIQRTQQEDSAVYLCASSFRSASPYNEQFFGPGTRLTVL.

This clonotype was counted between two and nine times. V gene TRBV11-3 combines with J gene TRBJ2-7; no firm D call. Germline V gives CDR1 SGHNT, CDR2 YENEEA. The CDR3 spans 11 residues. V lost 5 bases and J 6 bases, leaving 8 bases between the germline ends. CDR3 amino acids: CASSGRSEQYF. The CDR3 nucleotides read TGTGCCAGCAGCGGACGGAGCGAGCAGTACTTC.

V usage is TRBV13 and J usage is TRBJ2-5, with 8 nucleotides matching TRBD1. V gave up 8 bases and J gave up 2 bases; unmatched junction bases: 10. CDR1 and CDR2 from the germline V gene are PRHDT and FYEKMQ (reference sequence). The CDR3 totals 15 residues. Here the CDR3 DNA reads TGTGCCAGCGGTCCCCCAGGGGGCTCACAAGAGACCCAGTACTTC. It specifies CASGPPGGSQETQYF.

This rearrangement joins TRBV6-5 to TRBJ2-7; a weak D match, TRBD2 (5 bases). The CDR3 has 14 residues. Looked up from germline, CDR1 is MNHEY and CDR2 is SVGAGI. Trimming took 4 bases from V and 6 from J, leaving 16 bases between them. The CDR3 coding sequence is TGTGCCAGCAGTTGCTCGGGTAGCGTCGGCGAGCAGTACTTC. As protein: CASSCSGSVGEQYF.

This clonotype occurred a few times. The gene calls are TRBV20-1 and TRBJ2-7; 10 bases are a match to TRBD1. This CDR3 spans 15 amino acids. V lost 1 base, J lost 3 bases, and 6 bases stayed unmatched. Per germline, CDR1 DFQATT and CDR2 SNEGSKA (reference sequence). CDR3 sequence reads: CSARGPGQGNYEQYF. In nucleotides, the CDR3 is TGCAGTGCTAGAGGCCCGGGACAGGGGAACTACGAGCAGTACTTC.

Worth noting for this clonotype: One end of the junction does not line up with germline, which may come from a read error. V is TRBV5-3 and J is TRBJ2-7, with a weak D call TRBD2 (6 bases). TRBV5-3 is annotated as an ORF whose role is uncertain. The CDR3 is 14 residues long. DNA for the CDR3: TGTGCCAGCAGCTTGGAGGGCAGGTTCTACGAGCAGTACTTC. Translated, it gives CASSLEGRFYEQYF.

This clonotype was counted ten times or more. This sequence joins TRBV25-1 and TRBJ2-7, with TRBD1 matching 8 bases. V dropped 8 bases and J dropped 4; count of bases not matched to a gene: 19. Germline values: CDR1 MGHDK, CDR2 SYGVNS. There are 17 residues in the CDR3. CDR3 sequence reads: CASAGGSRHKNGYEQYF. CDR3 DNA sequence: TGTGCCAGCGCAGGGGGCTCGCGGCATAAAAATGGGTACGAGCAGTACTTC.

As concerns this clonotype: A much bigger clone sits one base away, suggesting this may be a read error. The rearrangement links TRBV12-3 or TRBV12-4 to TRBJ1-1; D uncertain. There are 16 residues in the CDR3. Between the trimmed V and J ends, which lost 5 bases and 0 bases, there was a span of 16 bases. CDR3 sequence (DNA): TGTGCCAGCAGTCCACAGCCTGGAATGTTGAACACTGAAGCTTTCTTT. Translating gives CASSPQPGMLNTEAFF.

This clonotype has ten or more counts. V usage is TRBV28 and J usage is TRBJ1-3, with TRBD1 identical over 12 bases. CDR1 is MDHEN and CDR2 is SYDVKM in the germline V gene. This CDR3 has 19 amino acids. Losses at the gene ends were 6 bases for V and 4 bases for J; bases not matched to a gene: 16. CDR3 sequence: CASSKPGQGARIRGNTIYF. The CDR3 DNA reads TGTGCCAGCAGCAAACCGGGACAGGGGGCGCGTATCCGAGGAAACACCATATATTTT.

This clonotype came up many times. This chain joins TRBV30 and TRBJ2-7, with 10 nucleotides matching TRBD2. CDR3 length equals 14 residues. In germline, CDR1 is GTSNPN, CDR2 SVGIG (reference sequence). V lost 1 base and J lost 5; bases outside the gene matches: 5. The CDR3 sequence is CAWSGLAGNNEQYF. CDR3 nucleotide sequence: TGTGCCTGGAGTGGACTAGCGGGTAACAACGAGCAGTACTTC.

This clonotype appeared a few times. CDR3 DNA: TGTGCCAGCAGTCCCACTAGCGGGAATACCTACGAGCAGTACTTC. Its protein is CASSPTSGNTYEQYF. This chain connects TRBV12-3 or TRBV12-4 to TRBJ2-7; 10 nucleotides match TRBD2. V dropped 5 bases and J dropped 2; count of bases not matched to a gene: 6. This CDR3 is built from 15 residues.

This clonotype was observed many times. The chain carries TRBV18 and TRBJ1-2; D is ambiguous. The CDR3 has 14 amino acids. The V and J ends lost 2 bases and 1 base respectively, with 8 bases between them. Germline V lookup: CDR1 KGHSH, CDR2 LQKENI. As DNA, the CDR3 is TGTGCCAGCTCACCAGAAGTGTTTAACTATGGCTACACCTTC. Protein product: CASSPEVFNYGYTF.